One sample yielded the 17 T cell receptor beta chains listed below, sequenced in a study of T cells in women clearing cervical HPV infection. The repertoire was sequenced with immunoSEQ multiplex PCR; TCRdb's copy has only in-frame clones and lacks some. The table lists tens of thousands of clones, with 1.4% in the top ten. Sequenced input: blood buffy coat. These TCRs come from a woman aged 18 to 75 with a cervical HPV16 infection that either progressed to CIN3+ or cleared (not recorded which).

As to this clone: The DNA ends 3 residues before the CDR3 does, and the rest of the CDR3 is filled in from the germline J gene. The rearrangement uses TRBV5-1 and TRBJ1-4; D possibly corresponds to TRBD1 (5 bases). There are 16 residues in the CDR3. V was trimmed by 0 bases and J by 8 bases, leaving 17 bases between them. The germline CDR1 and CDR2 sequences are SGHRS and YFSETQ. Partial CDR3 DNA: TGCGCCAGCAGCTTGGTCAACGGGCAGGCAGGGGAAAAA. The encoded protein is CASSLVNGQAGEK. The CDR3 in full is CASSLVNGQAGEKLFF.

In regard to this clone: The read gets to within 3 residues of the CDR3 end, and the germline J gene fills in the rest. The V and J genes are TRBV5-1 and TRBJ2-5; 12 bases agree with TRBD2. This CDR3 region has 16 residues. The germline V gene has CDR1 SGHRS and CDR2 YFSETQ. V lost 4 bases, J lost 4 bases, and 8 bases stayed unmatched. The sequenced CDR3 bases are TGCGCCAGCAGCATAGGACTAGCGGGGCGAGGAGAGACC. This encodes CASSIGLAGRGET. The entire CDR3 sequence reads CASSIGLAGRGETQYF.

Comments on this clone: Read data end 3 residues before the CDR3 end; the end is taken from the germline J gene. J is TRBJ2-5 and V is TRBV5-1; D unresolved. The V gene lost 6 bases and the J gene lost 1 base, with 10 bases spanning the gap. The CDR3 consists of 13 residues. CDR1 and CDR2 (germline): SGHRS, YFSETQ. CDR3 DNA (partial): TGCGCCAGCAACCAGGTATTCCAAGAGACC. It encodes CASNQVFQET. The CDR3 in its entirety is CASNQVFQETQYF. The full variable domain, completed using reference TRBV5-1 and TRBJ2-5, is KAGVTQTPRYLIKTRGQQVTLSCSPISGHRSVSWYQQTPGQGLQFLFEYFSETQRNKGNFPGRFSGRQFSNSRSEMNVSTLELGDSALYLCASNQVFQETQYFGPGTRLLVL.

A remark on this clone: The read falls 3 residues short of the CDR3 end, and the missing part is taken from the germline J gene. The chain couples TRBV30 to TRBJ1-2; D perhaps matches TRBD1 (6 bases). This CDR3 contains 12 residues. CDR1 and CDR2 (germline): GTSNPN, SVGIG (reference sequence). The CDR3 loop reads CAWSPRTDDYTF. The CDR3 DNA, read in part, is TGTGCCTGGAGTCCGCGGACAGACGAC.

The CDR3 is CASSSAGGADTQYF. The DNA read from the CDR3 is TGTGCCAGCAGCTCAGCAGGCGGGGCAGATACC. J is TRBJ2-5 and V is TRBV7-6; tentatively, D is TRBD2 (6 bases). Read coverage stops 3 residues before the CDR3 terminus; the germline J gene supplies the remainder. The germline V gene has CDR1 SGHVS and CDR2 FNYEAQ. The CDR3 loop spans 14 amino acids.

Worth noting for this clone: The missing CDR3 end, 3 residues past where the read stops, is filled in from the germline J gene. J is TRBJ2-3 and V is TRBV6-2 or TRBV6-3; tentative D call: TRBD2 (5 bases). The CDR3 extends over 15 amino acids. Deletions cut 7 bases from V and 0 bases from J, with 14 bases between. Germline loops: CDR1 MNHEY, CDR2 SVGEGT. The CDR3 DNA, read in part, is TGTGCCAGCACCCGGGCGGGTTGGAGCACAGATACG. Translation gives CASTRAGWSTDT. Given in full, the CDR3 is CASTRAGWSTDTQYF.

Notes on this clone: The CDR3 is cut off 3 residues early in the read; its end comes from the germline J gene. This rearrangement joins TRBV7-9 to TRBJ2-7; TRBD2 aligns across 9 bases. Per the germline V gene, CDR1 is SEHNR and CDR2 is FQNEAQ (reference sequence). V lost 1 base, J lost 2 bases, and 3 bases stayed unmatched. This CDR3 is 15 amino acids long. The CDR3 is CASSLVAGGTYEQYF. The sequenced part of the CDR3 DNA is TGTGCCAGCAGCTTAGTGGCGGGGGGGACCTACGAG.

This clone ranks as medium-sized in terms of frequency. Other DNA sequences of this sample code for an identical CDR3. CDR3: CASSPPSGYGYTF. CDR3 DNA (partial): TGTGCCAGCTCACCACCGTCAGGCTATGGC. The J gene is TRBJ1-2, the V gene TRBV18; D unclear. The read is 3 residues too short to cover the CDR3 end, so that end is filled in from the germline J gene. This CDR3 is built from 13 residues. CDR1 is KGHSH, CDR2 LQKENI, per germline. Deletions cut 0 bases from V and 4 bases from J, with 6 bases between.

About this clone itself: The CDR3 end is not reached by the read, which stops 3 residues before it; the germline J gene fills it in. The rearrangement links TRBV18 to TRBJ2-7; TRBD1 aligns across 10 bases. This CDR3 is built from 14 residues. The germline gives CDR1 KGHSH, CDR2 LQKENI. The ends lost 6 bases at V and 2 bases at J; junction bases unmatched: 4. The chain's CDR3 is CASSPGQGPYEQYF. The sequenced part of the CDR3 DNA is TGTGCCAGCTCGCCGGGACAGGGGCCCTACGAG.

On this clone itself: The read halts 3 residues ahead of the CDR3 end, with the missing end drawn from the germline J gene. The V and J genes are TRBV7-3 and TRBJ2-3; 10 bases line up with TRBD2. Losses at the gene ends were 6 bases for V and 7 bases for J; bases not matched to a gene: 4. The germline CDR1 and CDR2 sequences are SGHTA and FQGTGA. The CDR3 runs to 13 residues. The sequenced part of the CDR3 DNA is TGTGCCAGCAGTCCTAGCGGGAGTCATACG. Translation: CASSPSGSHT. The full CDR3 protein is CASSPSGSHTQYF.

Of note for this clone: Coverage ceases 3 residues before the CDR3 finishes, and the germline J gene fills in the end. This chain joins TRBV4-2 and TRBJ1-2; no definite D call. The V gene lost 0 bases and the J gene lost 7 bases, with 12 bases spanning the gap. Germline V gene sequence: CDR1 LGHNA, CDR2 YNFKEQ. The CDR3 contains 14 residues. CDR3 DNA (partial): TGTGCCAGCAGCCAAGATAGTAATGCAGGTGGC. Amino acids: CASSQDSNAGG. The whole CDR3 is CASSQDSNAGGYTF.

In regard to this clone: The read finishes 3 residues shy of the CDR3 end, and the germline J gene is used to complete it. The chain links TRBV6-2 or TRBV6-3 to TRBJ1-2; unclear D gene. V shed 4 bases and J shed 4 bases, with 10 bases lying between them. CDR1 and CDR2 from the germline V gene are MNHEY and SVGEGT. This CDR3 is built from 13 residues. The sequenced CDR3 bases are TGTGCCAGCAGTTTGGGAGGACTCTATGGC. Translating it yields CASSLGGLYG. The whole CDR3 region reads CASSLGGLYGYTF.

A note on this clone: The sequence runs out 3 residues before the end of the CDR3; the remainder is reconstructed from the germline J gene. V and J are TRBV6-1 and TRBJ2-3; maybe TRBD1 (6 bases). V lost 4 bases, J lost 2 bases, and 13 bases lay in between. Germline V CDR1 and CDR2: MNHNS, SASEGT. This CDR3 is built from 15 residues. Partial CDR3 DNA: TGTGCCAGCAGTGTCCGGGACACATACACAGATACG. It translates to CASSVRDTYTDT. The entire CDR3 reads CASSVRDTYTDTQYF.

Turning to this clone: The read ends 3 residues before the CDR3 terminus; that terminus is restored from the germline J gene. The gene calls are TRBV7-2 and TRBJ1-1, with a tentative D call TRBD1 (6 bases). Trimming cost V 1 base and J 4 bases, with 10 bases left between them. This CDR3 is 14 amino acids long. Germline values: CDR1 SGHTA, CDR2 FQGNSA. CDR3 DNA (partial): TGTGCCAGCAGCTTAGACGGACAGCTCACTGAA. It codes for CASSLDGQLTE. The complete CDR3 protein is CASSLDGQLTEAFF.

Worth noting for this clone: The CDR3 goes on 3 residues after the read ends, and that part is filled in from the germline J gene. This chain uses TRBV7-3 with TRBJ2-1, with a tentative D call TRBD2 (6 bases). Germline values: CDR1 SGHTA, CDR2 FQGTGA. V was pared by 5 bases and J by 9 bases, with 17 bases between. This CDR3 region has 14 residues. The sequenced CDR3 bases are TGTGCCAGCAGCCCAAGGGCGGGGCCAGGTGAG. Encoded protein: CASSPRAGPGE. In full, the CDR3 reads CASSPRAGPGEQFF.

For this clone: Read coverage stops 3 residues before the CDR3 terminus; the germline J gene supplies the remainder. The gene calls are TRBV29-1 and TRBJ2-3, with 7 bases matching TRBD1. This CDR3 region has 13 residues. Per the germline V gene, CDR1 is SQVTM and CDR2 is ANQGSEA. This chain's CDR3 is CSVGDRYQETQYF. CDR3 bases read: TGCAGCGTAGGGGACAGATACCAAGAGACG.

Concerning this clone: The sequence runs out 3 residues before the end of the CDR3; the remainder is reconstructed from the germline J gene. The rearrangement links TRBV19 to TRBJ2-7; 9 positions agree with TRBD2. In germline, CDR1 is LNHDA, CDR2 SQIVND (reference sequence). CDR3 length: 15 amino acids. V gave up 5 bases and J gave up 6 bases; unmatched junction bases: 11. The DNA read from the CDR3 is TGTGCCAGTAGTGGAAATAGCGGGGGCTCAGGCGAG. It yields the protein CASSGNSGGSGE. The entire CDR3 protein is CASSGNSGGSGEQYF.